The table lists the clone carrying this T cell receptor beta chain with many counts. Genes here carry mouse names. The read gets to within 4 residues of the CDR3 end, and the germline J gene fills in the rest. Pooled cells of cutaneous lymph node origin were sorted on CD4, CD8alpha, NKG2D, NKG2ACE and other markers. cDNA serving as the sequencing template came from extracted, reverse transcribed RNA. The data were produced by immunoSEQ multiplex PCR, yet TCRdb's version contains in-frame clones alone and is incomplete. The sample yields over 5,500 clones, without any singletons. This record comes from a study of CD8+ T cells in alopecia areata. Germline CDR1 is NSHNY and CDR2 is SYGAGN. The CDR3 covers 13 residues. Trimming left V 3 bases short and J 1 base short, with 8 bases between.

Sequencing was carried out using CD8+ T cells sorted from a lymph node. The sequence came from a C3H/HeJ mouse with alopecia areata. For this mouse line, the MHC haplotype is H2-k. The genes are TRBV13-1 and TRBJ2-7; D possibly corresponds to TRBD1 (6 bases). CDR3 amino acids: CASSAGQSYEQYF. The CDR3 bases that were read are TGTGCCAGCAGTGCGGGACAATCCTAT.